The 25 T cell receptor beta chains in this list originate from one sample, sequenced in a study of cytomegalovirus exposure and HLA in healthy donors. With 60 Vbeta and 13 Jbeta primers, the PCR was carried out. Profiled with immunoSEQ multiplex PCR; TCRdb holds only in-frame clones, not every one. The table shows 130,000 or so clones, with approximately 80% occurring only once. The material sequenced was PBMCs. These receptors all stem from a woman aged 40 to 50 in good health and CMV-seronegative.

The rearrangement links TRBV10-3 to TRBJ2-3; TRBD2 matches at 8 bases. The CDR3 length is 15 residues. With V trimmed by 6 bases and J by 1 base, 6 bases remained unmatched. CDR1 ENHRY and CDR2 SYGVKD come from the germline V gene. This CDR3 reads CAIRGTSGGTDTQYF. CDR3 bases: TGTGCCATCAGGGGGACTAGTGGGGGCACAGATACGCAGTATTTT.

The genes are TRBV14 and TRBJ2-5; D gene uncertain. V gave up 5 bases and J gave up 0 bases, with 13 bases separating them. The CDR3 sequence is 15 residues long. CDR1 is SGHDN, CDR2 FVKESK, per germline. As DNA, the CDR3 is TGTGCCAGCAGCTTAAGCCACCCGTACCAAGAGACCCAGTACTTC. This gives the protein CASSLSHPYQETQYF.

The chain's CDR3 is CASSQENRGLNSPLHF. The CDR3 nucleotides are TGTGCCAGCAGCCAAGAGAACAGGGGATTGAATTCACCCCTCCACTTT. The chain joins TRBV4-2 to TRBJ1-6; 7 bases match TRBD1. Germline CDR1 reads LGHNA; CDR2 reads YNFKEQ. Trimming at V came to 0 bases and at J to 7 bases, leaving 6 bases not matched to a gene. The CDR3 totals 16 residues.

V usage is TRBV21-1 and J usage is TRBJ1-1; the D segment call TRBD1 is taken from the table without a DNA check. TRBV21-1 constitutes a pseudogene. CDR3 size: 16 residues. The CDR3 DNA reads TGTGCCAGCAGCAAAGCGCTCGGACAACTGAACACTGAAGCTTTCTTT. As protein: CASSKALGQLNTEAFF.

The chain recombines TRBV6-6 with TRBJ2-3, with 7 positions matching TRBD1. V lost 2 bases and J lost 2; bases outside the gene matches: 7. Germline assignment: CDR1 MNHNY and CDR2 SVGAGI (reference sequence). The CDR3 covers 16 residues. CDR3 region: CASSYPPGTVTDTQYF. Here the CDR3 DNA reads TGTGCCAGCAGTTACCCCCCCGGGACAGTCACAGATACGCAGTATTTT.

This clone has just a few counts. This chain joins TRBV5-1 and TRBJ1-3; a possible D gene is TRBD1 (5 bases). The V gene lost 2 bases and the J gene lost 0 bases, with 9 bases spanning the gap. The CDR3 contains 15 residues. Germline V gene lookup returns CDR1 SGHRS and CDR2 YFSETQ. CDR3 in DNA: TGCGCCAGCAGCTTCGGGGGGATCTCTGGAAACACCATATATTTT. Protein sequence: CASSFGGISGNTIYF.

The chain has TRBV28 and TRBJ2-2; D not resolved. The V end was cut by 3 bases, the J end by 2 bases, with 19 bases between. Germline-derived CDR1 and CDR2 are MDHEN and SYDVKM. The CDR3 totals 18 residues. Here the CDR3 reads CASSFFPMSISNTGELFF. The CDR3 bases are TGTGCCAGCAGTTTTTTCCCCATGTCTATCTCTAACACCGGGGAGCTGTTTTTT.

The J gene is TRBJ2-1, the V gene TRBV19; 8 nucleotides match TRBD1. The CDR3 runs 17 residues. Germline V CDR1 and CDR2: LNHDA, SQIVND (reference sequence). V lost 7 bases and J lost 2; bases outside the gene matches: 13. This CDR3 is CASKDRGMGLAYNEQFF. In nucleotides, the CDR3 is TGTGCCAGTAAAGACAGGGGAATGGGCTTGGCCTACAATGAGCAGTTCTTC.

J is TRBJ2-7 and V is TRBV7-6; TRBD1 agrees at 7 bases. V was clipped by 0 bases and J by 1 base; unmatched bases: 3. Looked up from germline, CDR1 is SGHVS and CDR2 is FNYEAQ. This CDR3 spans 15 amino acids. The CDR3 DNA is TGTGCCAGCAGCTTAGCGGGGGACAGTTCCTACGAGCAGTACTTC. Amino acid sequence: CASSLAGDSSYEQYF.

The chain carries TRBV7-9 and TRBJ2-5; weak D call: TRBD1 (5 bases). V was clipped by 2 bases and J by 4 bases, with 11 bases between them. This CDR3 is built from 14 residues. Germline V gives CDR1 SEHNR, CDR2 FQNEAQ (reference sequence). The CDR3 here is CASSLPGIGETQYF. CDR3 DNA sequence: TGTGCCAGCAGCTTACCAGGGATAGGAGAGACCCAGTACTTC.

The rearrangement uses TRBV7-2 and TRBJ1-1; no clear D. Looked up from germline, CDR1 is SGHTA and CDR2 is FQGNSA. The V gene lost 1 base and the J gene lost 3 bases, with 9 bases spanning the gap. This CDR3 is 14 amino acids long. The CDR3, as DNA: TGTGCCAGCAGCTTAGTAATCGCGTACACTGAAGCTTTCTTT. Protein sequence: CASSLVIAYTEAFF.

The chain combines TRBV28 with TRBJ1-3; D is perhaps TRBD1 (5 bases). This CDR3 is 15 amino acids long. With 6 bases removed from V and 1 base from J, the gap between germline ends came to 13 bases. The germline CDR1 and CDR2 sequences are MDHEN and SYDVKM. DNA of the CDR3: TGTGCCAGCAGCCCTGGGGGGTTGTCTGGAAACACCATATATTTT. Its translation is CASSPGGLSGNTIYF.

This clone has only a few counts. The chain employs TRBV4-1 and TRBJ1-2, with 7 bases aligning to TRBD1. There are 15 residues in the CDR3. CDR1 is MGHRA, CDR2 YSYEKL, per germline. V shed 4 bases and J 8 bases; nucleotides not matched to a gene: 13. The CDR3 coding sequence is TGCGCCAGCAGCCCAGGGGGACTCGGATTTTGGGGCTACACCTTC. Amino acids: CASSPGGLGFWGYTF.

The chain joins TRBV7-2 to TRBJ2-1; 7 nucleotides match TRBD2. CDR3 length equals 17 residues. V lost 5 bases and J lost 0; bases outside the gene matches: 10. Per germline, CDR1 SGHTA and CDR2 FQGNSA. Here the CDR3 DNA reads TGTGCCAGCAGCCCATGGGGAGGGAGTAACTCCTACAATGAGCAGTTCTTC. As protein: CASSPWGGSNSYNEQFF.

This chain joins TRBV28 and TRBJ2-3; tentative D call: TRBD1 (6 bases). Germline-derived CDR1 and CDR2 are MDHEN and SYDVKM. The CDR3 runs to 15 residues. Trimming left V 1 base short and J 4 bases short, with 12 bases between. The CDR3 here is CASSLYPTGPDTQYF. CDR3 in DNA: TGTGCCAGCAGTTTATACCCGACAGGCCCAGATACGCAGTATTTT.

This CDR3 reads CASSPDSQETQYF. The CDR3 DNA reads TGTGCCAGCAGCCCGGACAGTCAAGAGACCCAGTACTTC. V usage is TRBV9 and J usage is TRBJ2-5, with TRBD1 as a possible D gene (6 bases). Deletions cut 4 bases from V and 2 bases from J, with 9 bases between. The germline V gene encodes CDR1 SGDLS and CDR2 YYNGEE. This CDR3 region has 13 residues.

The chain is built from TRBV28 and TRBJ1-1, with a weak D call TRBD1 (6 bases). The CDR3 sequence is 16 residues long. The germline V gene encodes CDR1 MDHEN and CDR2 SYDVKM. Trimming left V 5 bases short and J 0 bases short, with 16 bases between. CDR3 DNA sequence: TGTGCCAGCAGTCGTGACCCGGACAGATTGAACACTGAAGCTTTCTTT. Translating gives CASSRDPDRLNTEAFF.

The chain employs TRBV9 and TRBJ1-1, with D possibly being TRBD1 (6 bases). CDR3 length: 15 residues. V lost 0 bases and J lost 3, with 12 bases in between. Germline V gene data show CDR1 as SGDLS and CDR2 as YYNGEE. This CDR3 is CASSVEGDMDTEAFF. For the CDR3, the DNA is TGTGCCAGCAGCGTAGAAGGGGACATGGACACTGAAGCTTTCTTT. Combining the CDR3 with reference TRBV9 and TRBJ1-1 gives the whole variable domain DSGVTQTPKHLITATGQRVTLRCSPRSGDLSVYWYQQSLDQGLQFLIQYYNGEERAKGNILERFSAQQFPDLHSELNLSSLELGDSALYFCASSVEGDMDTEAFFGQGTRLTVV.

This chain joins TRBV5-1 and TRBJ2-5; 8 bases fit TRBD2. CDR1 and CDR2 from the germline V gene are SGHRS and YFSETQ. CDR3 length: 14 residues. The ends lost 7 bases at V and 5 bases at J; junction bases unmatched: 10. The CDR3 is CASHPGGHWETQYF. CDR3 coding DNA: TGCGCCAGCCATCCGGGAGGGCATTGGGAGACCCAGTACTTC.

About this clone itself: Other DNA sequences within the sample encode an identical CDR3. V gene TRBV6-7 combines with J gene TRBJ1-2; maybe TRBD1 (5 bases). TRBV6-7 is sorted into the ORF group, with uncertain function. This CDR3 comprises 19 residues. Trimming pared 2 bases from V and 7 bases from J, leaving 29 bases between. CDR3 residues: CASSYPRHQDKPPLAGYTF. The CDR3, as DNA: TGTGCCAGCAGTTACCCTCGACACCAGGACAAGCCACCCCTCGCTGGCTACACCTTC.

The V call is TRBV5-1, the J call TRBJ2-7, with 7 nucleotides matching TRBD1. This CDR3 is built from 14 residues. The V and J ends lost 3 bases and 4 bases, in that order; junction bases with no gene match: 7. Germline V gene sequence: CDR1 SGHRS, CDR2 YFSETQ. The CDR3: CASSSGQRTYEQYF. The CDR3 DNA reads as TGCGCCAGCAGCTCGGGACAGCGGACTTACGAGCAGTACTTC. Supplemented by reference TRBV5-1 and TRBJ2-7, the full variable domain reads KAGVTQTPRYLIKTRGQQVTLSCSPISGHRSVSWYQQTPGQGLQFLFEYFSETQRNKGNFPGRFSGRQFSNSRSEMNVSTLELGDSALYLCASSSGQRTYEQYFGPGTRLTVT.

This clone was found a few times. The chain employs TRBV6-1 and TRBJ2-7; D unresolved. Per germline, CDR1 MNHNS and CDR2 SASEGT. V was pared by 5 bases and J by 3 bases, with 14 bases between. The CDR3 length is 14 residues. The CDR3 region has the DNA TGTGCCAGCAGTACTCAGGCTAACCTCTACGAGCAGTACTTC. Its protein is CASSTQANLYEQYF.

The chain uses TRBV7-2 and TRBJ2-3, with 7 bases lining up with TRBD1. Looked up from germline, CDR1 is SGHTA and CDR2 is FQGNSA. V lost 2 bases, J lost 0 bases, and 2 bases stayed unmatched. The CDR3 covers 15 residues. The CDR3, as DNA: TGTGCCAGCAGCTTATTGGGACAGAGCACAGATACGCAGTATTTT. It specifies CASSLLGQSTDTQYF.

The J gene is TRBJ1-2, the V gene TRBV18; D is undetermined. The CDR3 is made up of 13 amino acids. Trimming took 3 bases from V and 3 from J, leaving 8 bases between them. Germline values: CDR1 KGHSH, CDR2 LQKENI. CDR3 sequence: CASSPSEDYGYTF. The CDR3 DNA sequence: TGTGCCAGCTCACCGTCAGAGGACTATGGCTACACCTTC.

The chain joins TRBV5-1 to TRBJ2-1; 9 nucleotides agree with TRBD1. CDR1 is SGHRS and CDR2 is YFSETQ in the germline V gene. CDR3 size: 13 residues. V was pared by 3 bases and J by 8 bases, with 3 bases of the junction left unmatched. DNA of the CDR3: TGCGCCAGCAGCTGGACAGGGGTTGATGAGCAGTTCTTC. It yields the protein CASSWTGVDEQFF.